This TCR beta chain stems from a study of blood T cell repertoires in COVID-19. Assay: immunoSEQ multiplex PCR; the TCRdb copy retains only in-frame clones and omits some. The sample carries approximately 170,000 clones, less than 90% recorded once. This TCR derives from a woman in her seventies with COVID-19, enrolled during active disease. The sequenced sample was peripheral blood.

CDR3 sequence (DNA): TGCGCCAGCAGCTTAAGGACAGGGGACAACACTGAAGCTTTCTTT. It translates to CASSLRTGDNTEAFF. This sequence joins TRBV5-1 and TRBJ1-1; the match to TRBD1 covers 9 bases. V lost 2 bases to trimming and J lost 2 bases; unmatched junction nucleotides: 4. This CDR3 has 15 amino acids. Germline V gene data show CDR1 as SGHRS and CDR2 as YFSETQ.